A selection of T cell receptor beta chains follows, all from one sample in a study of OX40 agonist ivuxolimab in advanced cancers. Repertoires were generated with immunoSEQ multiplex PCR, while TCRdb's copy carries only in-frame clones and drops some. The sample has 50,000 to 60,000 clones; around 90% are singletons. The source was CD4+ or CD8+ T cells sorted from blood, collected in a trial of the OX40 agonist ivuxolimab. The origin of the receptors is an adult with an advanced solid tumor such as melanoma, head and neck, liver or kidney cancer. CDR3s include the opening cysteine and the closing phenylalanine or tryptophan. Fields, in order: clone size, V gene, D gene, J gene, CDR3 length, CDR3 DNA, CDR3 protein. D genes are given only for firm matches. Clone size is given for some rows only: seen once, a few or many times, or a class if the clone is expanded.

-,TRBV19,TRBD1,TRBJ2-1,15,TGTGCCAGTAGTATAGGACAGGGGCGATACAATGAGCAGTTCTTC,CASSIGQGRYNEQFF
-,TRBV2,-,TRBJ2-3,15,TGTGCCAGCAGAACCTCGACTAGTACCTCAGATACGCAGTATTTT,CASRTSTSTSDTQYF
-,TRBV13,TRBD2,TRBJ2-7,14,TGTGCCAGCAGCTTTAGGCGGGAGGCTCCCGAGCAGTACTTC,CASSFRREAPEQYF
-,TRBV28,TRBD2,TRBJ2-5,16,TGTGCCAGCAGTTTAGCCTCTAGCGGGAGTAAAGAGACCCAGTACTTC,CASSLASSGSKETQYF
-,TRBV28,TRBD1,TRBJ1-1,13,TGTGCCAGCAGCGACAGGGGGCAGACTGAAGCTTTCTTT,CASSDRGQTEAFF
once,TRBV6-5,TRBD2,TRBJ2-5,15,TGTGCCACGCGTGGCGGGGGGATCCTTGAAGAGACCCAGTACTTC,CATRGGGILEETQYF
-,TRBV5-4,-,TRBJ2-3,15,TGTGCCAGCAGCTTTGGAGTATCTAGCACAGATACGCAGTATTTT,CASSFGVSSTDTQYF
-,TRBV28,-,TRBJ2-1,14,TGTGCCAGCCGATCTGAGCGTCATTACAATGAGCAGTTCTTC,CASRSERHYNEQFF
-,TRBV28,TRBD2,TRBJ2-5,15,TGTGCCAGCAGTTTGGGGGAGGGGATTTCGGAGACCCAGTACTTC,CASSLGEGISETQYF
-,TRBV6-1,-,TRBJ2-6,15,TGTGCCAGCAGTGAACGGGTATCAGGGGCCAACGTCCTGACTTTC,CASSERVSGANVLTF
-,TRBV4-2,TRBD2,TRBJ2-3,14,TGTGCCAGCAGCCCCGGGACTACCAGAGATACGCAGTATTTT,CASSPGTTRDTQYF
-,TRBV4-1,-,TRBJ2-1,13,TGCGCCAGCAGCCAAGCAGGGTTAAATGAGCAGTTCTTC,CASSQAGLNEQFF
-,TRBV9,-,TRBJ2-1,17,TGTGCCAGCAGCGTAAAACGTACGATCCCAACGTACAATGAGCAGTTCTTC,CASSVKRTIPTYNEQFF
-,TRBV5-1,TRBD2,TRBJ2-3,16,TGCGCCAGCAGCTCCTGGCTAGCGGGAGAAACAGATACGCAGTATTTT,CASSSWLAGETDTQYF
-,TRBV19,-,TRBJ2-3,11,TGTGCCAGTAGTATTGCAGGCCTGCAGTATTTT,CASSIAGLQYF
-,TRBV6-6,-,TRBJ2-1,12,TGTGCCAGTCTTACAGCCTACAATGAGCAGTTCTTC,CASLTAYNEQFF
-,TRBV11-2,-,TRBJ2-1,13,TGTGCCAGCAGCTTGGGGGAGCGCAATGAGCAGTTCTTC,CASSLGERNEQFF
-,TRBV7-8,TRBD2,TRBJ2-1,13,TGTGCCAGCAGCTTCTCTAGCGGGAGGGAGCAGTTCTTC,CASSFSSGREQFF
-,TRBV27,TRBD2,TRBJ2-5,15,TGTGCCAGCAGTCCCTCCGGACTAGCCCAAGAGACCCAGTACTTC,CASSPSGLAQETQYF
-,TRBV9,-,TRBJ2-7,14,TGTGCCAGCAGCGTAGGAACAGTACCCTACGAGCAGTACTTC,CASSVGTVPYEQYF
-,TRBV4-3,TRBD1,TRBJ2-3,15,TGCGCCAGCAGCCAAGATCGGACAGGGGGGGATACGCAGTATTTT,CASSQDRTGGDTQYF
-,TRBV2,TRBD1,TRBJ2-1,16,TGTGCCAGCAGCGGGACAGGGCCGAGCTCCTACAATGAGCAGTTCTTC,CASSGTGPSSYNEQFF
-,TRBV10-3,-,TRBJ2-7,18,TGTGCCATCAGTGGAGGGGCCCCCGGGGACGTAGTCTCCTACGAGCAGTACTTC,CAISGGAPGDVVSYEQYF
-,TRBV9,TRBD2,TRBJ2-1,14,TGTGCCAGCAGCGTAGTAGCGGGAGGGGCTGAGCAGTTCTTC,CASSVVAGGAEQFF
-,TRBV11-2,-,TRBJ2-5,13,TGTGCCAGCAGCTGGCAGGGAGAAGAGACCCAGTACTTC,CASSWQGEETQYF